What follows are 26 T cell receptor beta chains derived from one specimen sequenced in a study of patients and donors after allogeneic stem cell transplantation. TCRdb used MiXCR to reprocess the RT-PCR reads, holding one entry per CDR3 protein. The sample carries 16,000 or so distinct CDR3 sequences, roughly 27% recorded once. The material sequenced was blood, either unsorted or a sorted T cell fraction (not recorded which). The receptors here all came from a human donor who was either an allogeneic HSCT recipient or a stem cell or donor lymphocyte infusion donor (not recorded which). It is not recorded whose cells these are; they may come from a transplant donor.

The rearrangement uses TRBV5-1 and TRBJ2-7; D is undetermined. CDR3 size: 15 residues. V was trimmed by 1 base and J by 5 bases, leaving 16 bases between them. In germline, CDR1 is SGHRS, CDR2 YFSETQ. The CDR3 nucleotides are TGCGCCAGCAGCTTGCGGAGCACTTTCATGAACGAGCAGTACTTC. Protein product: CASSLRSTFMNEQYF.

This clonotype has just one count. The CDR3, as DNA: TGTGCCTGGAAAGGCGAAAAACTGTTTTTT. Its protein is CAWKGEKLFF. The rearrangement uses TRBV30 and TRBJ1-4; no reliable D call. CDR3 length: 10 residues. Germline V gene data show CDR1 as GTSNPN and CDR2 as SVGIG (reference sequence). The germline V and J ends were trimmed by 4 bases and 8 bases, with 5 bases remaining between them. The full variable domain, in which reference TRBV30 and TRBJ1-4 provide the parts outside the CDR3, is SQTIHQWPATLVQPVGSPLSLECTVEGTSNPNLYWYRQAAGRGLQLLFYSVGIGQISSEVPQNLSASRPQDRQFILSSKKLLLSDSGFYLCAWKGEKLFFGSGTQLSVL.

The chain is built from TRBV7-9 and TRBJ1-2; 10 nucleotides line up with TRBD1. J lost 8 bases, V lost 4 bases, and 4 bases had no gene match. Germline assignment: CDR1 SEHNR and CDR2 FQNEAQ (reference sequence). This CDR3 has 13 amino acids. Here the CDR3 DNA reads TGTGCCAGCAGCTACGGACAGGGGGGAGGCTACACCTTC. As protein: CASSYGQGGGYTF.

The chain carries TRBV10-3 and TRBJ2-4, with 10 bases fitting TRBD1. J lost 3 bases, V lost 5 bases, and 7 bases had no gene match. The CDR3 length is 16 residues. CDR1 is ENHRY and CDR2 is SYGVKD in the germline V gene. The CDR3, as DNA: TGTGCCATCAGTCCCCGGACAGGGGGGGGCAAAAACATTCAGTACTTC. Translating it yields CAISPRTGGGKNIQYF.

The chain is built from TRBV29-1 and TRBJ1-1, with a weak D call TRBD1 (6 bases). Trimming removed 0 bases from V and 2 bases from J, with 16 bases in between. CDR1 SQVTM and CDR2 ANQGSEA come from the germline V gene. CDR3 length: 16 residues. In DNA form, the CDR3 reads TGCAGCGTTGAAGATTGGTGGGGGGCTGGTAACACTGAAGCTTTCTTT. It yields the protein CSVEDWWGAGNTEAFF.

This clonotype was seen repeatedly, ten times or more. This chain connects TRBV27 to TRBJ1-3; a possible D gene is TRBD1 (5 bases). The CDR3 is made up of 17 amino acids. Trimming took off 2 bases at V and 2 bases at J, with 16 bases between the two ends. Germline V gene sequence: CDR1 MNHEY, CDR2 SMNVEV (reference sequence). CDR3 nucleotide sequence: TGTGCCAGCAGTTTACCCGGACAAGAGGTCCCTGGAAACACCATATATTTT. Its translation is CASSLPGQEVPGNTIYF.

This clonotype was detected only a few times. The V and J genes are TRBV6-2 or TRBV6-3 and TRBJ1-2, with TRBD1 matching over 10 bases. The length of the CDR3 is 15 residues. The V gene end was trimmed by 2 bases and the J gene end by 7 bases; junction bases not matched to a gene: 7. Germline loops: CDR1 MNHEY, CDR2 SVGEGT. CDR3 amino acids: CASSYRRGQGSGYTF. The CDR3 nucleotides are TGTGCCAGCAGTTACCGGCGGGGACAGGGGTCTGGCTACACCTTC.

This clonotype occurred a few times. This chain joins TRBV28 and TRBJ1-2; tentatively, D is TRBD1 (5 bases). There are 14 residues in the CDR3. Germline V gene lookup returns CDR1 MDHEN and CDR2 SYDVKM. V lost 5 bases and J 4 bases, leaving 14 bases between the germline ends. CDR3 sequence: CASSTDDRTYGYTF. Here the CDR3 DNA reads TGTGCCAGCAGTACAGACGACAGAACCTATGGCTACACCTTC.

The chain recombines TRBV5-1 with TRBJ1-2; D not certain. V was shortened by 0 bases and J by 0 bases, with 3 bases between the two germline ends. The CDR3 covers 13 residues. CDR1 and CDR2 from the germline V gene are SGHRS and YFSETQ. DNA for the CDR3: TGCGCCAGCAGCTTGGGGCCTAACTATGGCTACACCTTC. Its protein product is CASSLGPNYGYTF.

This clonotype came up many times. CDR3 loop: CRPSGDAANTEAFF. CDR3 coding DNA: TGCAGGCCTTCGGGGGACGCGGCGAACACTGAAGCTTTCTTT. This chain links TRBV20-1 with TRBJ1-1; D perhaps matches TRBD1 (5 bases). CDR1 and CDR2 (germline): DFQATT, SNEGSKA (reference sequence). This CDR3 has 14 amino acids.

The V gene is TRBV5-1, the J gene TRBJ2-2, with D perhaps TRBD1 (5 bases). This CDR3 region has 16 residues. Germline CDR1 SGHRS, CDR2 YFSETQ. V lost 2 bases to trimming and J lost 2 bases, with 13 bases between them. The CDR3 region is CASSFPRTPNTGELFF. DNA of the CDR3: TGCGCCAGCAGCTTTCCGAGGACACCCAACACCGGGGAGCTGTTTTTT.

This clonotype showed up just a few times. The chain links TRBV4-2 to TRBJ1-4; 7 bases align to TRBD1. The germline V gene encodes CDR1 LGHNA and CDR2 YNFKEQ. The J segment lost 7 bases and the V segment lost 3 bases, leaving 5 bases of the junction unmatched. The CDR3 is 14 amino acids. This CDR3 reads CASSHARTGEKLFF. The CDR3 DNA sequence: TGTGCCAGCAGCCACGCCCGGACAGGTGAAAAACTGTTTTTT.

This clonotype has more than one count but fewer than ten. This chain joins TRBV27 and TRBJ1-6, with a tentative D call TRBD1 (5 bases). The CDR3 has 19 residues. The germline V and J ends were trimmed by 5 bases and 4 bases, with 24 bases remaining between them. CDR1 is MNHEY and CDR2 is SMNVEV in the germline V gene (reference sequence). In DNA, the CDR3 is TGTGCCAGCAGTAAGGCGGACATAGGCCAGCTAGGGTATAATTCACCCCTCCACTTT. Translated, it gives CASSKADIGQLGYNSPLHF.

The chain combines TRBV12-3 or TRBV12-4 with TRBJ2-4; a possible D gene is TRBD1 (5 bases). Trimming took 2 bases from V and 3 from J, leaving 23 bases between them. The CDR3 covers 19 residues. CDR3 DNA sequence: TGTGCCAGCAGTTTAAGCACAGGACCTTCCGTTTTAGGCAAAAACATTCAGTACTTC. As protein: CASSLSTGPSVLGKNIQYF.

The chain joins TRBV11-1 to TRBJ1-2; TRBD1 is a possible D gene (6 bases). V was trimmed by 4 bases and J by 4 bases, leaving 10 bases between them. This CDR3 is 13 amino acids long. Germline V lookup: CDR1 SGHAT, CDR2 FQDESV (reference sequence). CDR3 DNA: TGTGCCAGCAGCTGGGGACAAGGCTATGGCTACACCTTC. Translated, it gives CASSWGQGYGYTF.

This clonotype occurred many times. The V call is TRBV2, the J call TRBJ1-6; 8 bases align to TRBD1. The germline CDR1 and CDR2 sequences are SNHLY and FYNNEI. V lost 3 bases and J lost 5; bases outside the gene matches: 3. The CDR3 extends over 15 amino acids. CDR3 in amino acids: CASSDATGDNSPLHF. CDR3 nucleotide sequence: TGTGCCAGCAGTGATGCGACAGGGGATAATTCACCCCTCCACTTT.

The chain employs TRBV2 and TRBJ2-1, with 7 bases matching TRBD1. The CDR3 runs 12 residues. Germline V gene lookup returns CDR1 SNHLY and CDR2 FYNNEI. The junction had 1 base not matched to a gene; V was cut back by 10 bases and J by 1 base. CDR3 region: CATTGSYNEQFF. The CDR3 DNA sequence: TGTGCCACGACAGGGTCCTACAATGAGCAGTTCTTC.

With respect to this clonotype: The junction and the germline gene differ at one end; a read error may be behind it. This chain joins TRBV4-1 and TRBJ1-5; a possible D gene is TRBD1 (6 bases). Germline CDR1 and CDR2: MGHRA and YSYEKL. This CDR3 spans 16 amino acids. CDR3 sequence (DNA): TGCGCCAGCGGCCAAGTCGGCAGGGGTTCTAAGGAGCCCCAGCATTTT. Translating it yields CASGQVGRGSKEPQHF.

The J gene is TRBJ1-5, the V gene TRBV4-1, with D tentatively TRBD1 (5 bases). CDR3 length: 15 residues. The V gene's germline CDR1 is MGHRA and CDR2 YSYEKL. Trimming shortened V by 4 bases and J by 4 bases, and 14 bases separated the two germline ends. CDR3: CASSPRAGRNQPQHF. In DNA form, the CDR3 reads TGCGCCAGCAGCCCCAGGGCGGGTCGAAATCAGCCCCAGCATTTT.

The chain has TRBV11-2 and TRBJ1-2; D is uncertain. CDR1 and CDR2 from the germline V gene are SGHAT and FQNNGV. There are 15 residues in the CDR3. Trimming shortened V by 0 bases and J by 3 bases, and 11 bases separated the two germline ends. The CDR3 sequence is CASSLDVGVDYGYTF. The CDR3 DNA is TGTGCCAGCAGCTTAGATGTTGGGGTGGACTATGGCTACACCTTC.

This clonotype is medium-sized by share. The V call is TRBV2, the J call TRBJ1-5; D is undetermined. This CDR3 spans 13 amino acids. Germline V lookup: CDR1 SNHLY, CDR2 FYNNEI. Trimming shortened V by 1 base and J by 5 bases, and 6 bases separated the two germline ends. The CDR3 reads CASSEGPHQPQHF. The CDR3 DNA follows: TGTGCCAGCAGTGAAGGCCCACATCAGCCCCAGCATTTT.

The rearrangement links TRBV27 to TRBJ1-5, with 10 bases aligning to TRBD1. V lost 2 bases to trimming and J lost 8 bases; unmatched junction nucleotides: 6. From germline, CDR1 is MNHEY and CDR2 SMNVEV (reference sequence). The CDR3 runs to 15 residues. CDR3 loop: CASSLVGQGIKPQHF. The DNA for the CDR3 is TGTGCCAGCAGTTTAGTGGGACAGGGGATTAAGCCCCAGCATTTT.

This clonotype is labeled as medium-sized. CDR3 in amino acids: CASRDRDTEAFF. The CDR3 DNA reads TGTGCCAGCAGAGACAGGGACACTGAAGCTTTCTTT. V gene TRBV27 combines with J gene TRBJ1-1; TRBD1 agrees at 7 bases. With 6 bases clipped from V and 3 bases from J, the junction kept 1 base outside the gene matches. The CDR3 runs 12 residues. CDR1 MNHEY and CDR2 SMNVEV come from the germline V gene (reference sequence).

The CDR3 coding sequence is TGTGCCAGCAGTCAGGGGGCAGGGTACACTGAAGCTTTCTTT. It translates to CASSQGAGYTEAFF. The chain joins TRBV28 to TRBJ1-1, with 8 bases fitting TRBD1. V shed 5 bases, J shed 3 bases, and the junction held 5 bases outside the gene matches. The CDR3 sequence is 14 residues long. CDR1 and CDR2 (germline): MDHEN, SYDVKM.

This chain connects TRBV19 to TRBJ2-1; 7 nucleotides match TRBD1. V was pared by 9 bases and J by 10 bases, with 6 bases of the junction left unmatched. Germline CDR1 and CDR2: LNHDA and SQIVND (reference sequence). The CDR3 spans 11 residues. The CDR3 nucleotides read TGTGCCAGCCAGGAACAGGGGGAGCAGTTCTTC. This codes for CASQEQGEQFF.

This sequence joins TRBV5-1 and TRBJ1-1, with 7 bases lining up with TRBD1. There are 14 residues in the CDR3. Germline V CDR1 and CDR2: SGHRS, YFSETQ. V trimming: 3 bases; J trimming: 4 bases; junction bases outside the gene matches: 6. The CDR3 nucleotides are TGCGCCAGCAGCTGGCTGACAGGGACCACTGAAGCTTTCTTT. Translation gives CASSWLTGTTEAFF.